This TCR beta chain is from a study of shared clonotypes between healthy human individuals. Whole-study findings and limits: In having few donors, the study represented limited genetic and exposure-history diversity.

Authors' analysis steps: Filtering of immunoSEQ junctional sequences could not match full-length read filtering. TCRdb's copy holds only in-frame clones and misses some; the assay was immunoSEQ multiplex PCR. V and J calls and clone size are given by that table; D and trimming were obtained from the DNA. In the table there are approximately 1.4 million clones, 95% to 99% of which are singletons. V lost 6 bases, J lost 2 bases, and 5 bases stayed unmatched. The CDR3 is made up of 14 amino acids. Per germline, CDR1 SGDLS and CDR2 YYNGEE. Adult donors, all healthy and HIV-negative, had no recent acute infections or vaccinations. Naive CD45RA+ and memory CD45RA-negative subsets were split from CD4+ cells. With regard to this clone: The antigen is not known.

The chain combines TRBV9 with TRBJ2-3, with 8 bases fitting TRBD1. This sequence originates from a man aged 25-40 years in good health. Specimen: naive CD4+ T cells sorted from blood. The sample's subset: CD45RA+ positively selected. CDR3: CASNQGASTDTQYF. CDR3 sequence (DNA): TGTGCCAGCAACCAGGGGGCGTCCACAGATACGCAGTATTTT.